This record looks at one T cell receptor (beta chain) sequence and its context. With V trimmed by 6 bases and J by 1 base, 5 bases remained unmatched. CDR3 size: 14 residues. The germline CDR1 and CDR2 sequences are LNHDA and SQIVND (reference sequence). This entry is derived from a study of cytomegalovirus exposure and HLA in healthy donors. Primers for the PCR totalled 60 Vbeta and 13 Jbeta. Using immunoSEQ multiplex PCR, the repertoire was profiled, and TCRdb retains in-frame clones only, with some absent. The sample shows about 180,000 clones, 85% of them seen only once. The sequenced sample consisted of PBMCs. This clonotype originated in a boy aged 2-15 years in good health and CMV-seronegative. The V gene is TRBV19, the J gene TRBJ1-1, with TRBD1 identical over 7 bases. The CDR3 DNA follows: TGTGCCAGTAGAACGGGGACAGCGAACACTGAAGCTTTCTTT. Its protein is CASRTGTANTEAFF.